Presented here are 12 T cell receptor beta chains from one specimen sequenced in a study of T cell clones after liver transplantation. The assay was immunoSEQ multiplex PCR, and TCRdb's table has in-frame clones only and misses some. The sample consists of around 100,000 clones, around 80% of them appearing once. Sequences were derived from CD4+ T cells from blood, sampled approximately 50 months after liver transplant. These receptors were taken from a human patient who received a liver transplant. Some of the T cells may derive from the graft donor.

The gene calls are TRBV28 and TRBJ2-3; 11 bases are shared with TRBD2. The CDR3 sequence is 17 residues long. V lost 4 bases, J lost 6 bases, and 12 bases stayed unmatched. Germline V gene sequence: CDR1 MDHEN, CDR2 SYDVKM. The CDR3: CASSSPGLAEGLDTQYF. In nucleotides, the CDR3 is TGTGCCAGCAGTTCGCCGGGACTAGCGGAAGGGTTGGATACGCAGTATTTT.

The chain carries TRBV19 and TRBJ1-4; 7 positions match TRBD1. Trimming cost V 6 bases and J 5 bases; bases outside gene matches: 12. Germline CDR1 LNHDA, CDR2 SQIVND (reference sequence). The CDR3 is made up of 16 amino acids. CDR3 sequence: CASSGGWDSSNEKLFF. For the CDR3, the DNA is TGTGCCAGTAGCGGGGGATGGGACAGCTCAAATGAAAAACTGTTTTTT. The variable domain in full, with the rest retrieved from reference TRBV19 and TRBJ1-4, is DGGITQSPKYLFRKEGQNVTLSCEQNLNHDAMYWYRQDPGQGLRLIYYSQIVNDFQKGDIAEGYSVSREKKESFPLTVTSAQKNPTAFYLCASSGGWDSSNEKLFFGSGTQLSVL.

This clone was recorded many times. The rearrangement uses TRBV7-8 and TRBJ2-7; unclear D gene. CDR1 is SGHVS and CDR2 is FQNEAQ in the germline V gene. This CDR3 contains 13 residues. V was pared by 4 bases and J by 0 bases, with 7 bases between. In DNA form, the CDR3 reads TGTGCCAGCAGCTCGAGGATCTCCTACGAGCAGTACTTC. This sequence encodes CASSSRISYEQYF.

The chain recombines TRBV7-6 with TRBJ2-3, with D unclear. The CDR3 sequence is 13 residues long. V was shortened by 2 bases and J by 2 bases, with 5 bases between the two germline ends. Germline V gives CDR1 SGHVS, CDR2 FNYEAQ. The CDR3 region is CASSLRDTDTQYF. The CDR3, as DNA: TGTGCCAGCAGCTTAAGAGACACAGATACGCAGTATTTT.

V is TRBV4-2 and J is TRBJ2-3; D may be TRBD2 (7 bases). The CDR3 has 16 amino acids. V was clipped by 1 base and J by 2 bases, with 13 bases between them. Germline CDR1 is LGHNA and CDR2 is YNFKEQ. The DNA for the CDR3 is TGTGCCAGCAGCCAAGCTGCGGGGGCGTCCACAGATACGCAGTATTTT. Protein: CASSQAAGASTDTQYF.

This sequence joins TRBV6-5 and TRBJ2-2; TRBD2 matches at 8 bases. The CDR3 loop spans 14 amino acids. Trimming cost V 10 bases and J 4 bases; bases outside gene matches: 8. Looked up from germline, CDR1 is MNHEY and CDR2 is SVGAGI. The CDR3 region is CATLRGGFTGELFF. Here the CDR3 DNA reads TGTGCCACCCTCCGGGGGGGATTCACCGGGGAGCTGTTTTTT.

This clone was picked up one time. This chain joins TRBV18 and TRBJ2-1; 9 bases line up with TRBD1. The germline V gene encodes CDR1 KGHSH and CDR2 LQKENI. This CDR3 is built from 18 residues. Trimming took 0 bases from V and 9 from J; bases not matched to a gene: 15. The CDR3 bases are TGTGCCAGCTCACCACCGGGGACAGGGCGGGCTACTAATGGTGAGCAGTTCTTC. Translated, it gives CASSPPGTGRATNGEQFF.

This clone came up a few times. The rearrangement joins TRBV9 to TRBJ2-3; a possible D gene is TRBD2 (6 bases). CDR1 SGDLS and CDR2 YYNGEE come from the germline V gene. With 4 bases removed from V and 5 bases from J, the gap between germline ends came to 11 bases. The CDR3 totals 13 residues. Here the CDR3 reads CASSSRRGDTQYF. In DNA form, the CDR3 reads TGTGCCAGCAGCTCCCGGAGGGGAGATACGCAGTATTTT.

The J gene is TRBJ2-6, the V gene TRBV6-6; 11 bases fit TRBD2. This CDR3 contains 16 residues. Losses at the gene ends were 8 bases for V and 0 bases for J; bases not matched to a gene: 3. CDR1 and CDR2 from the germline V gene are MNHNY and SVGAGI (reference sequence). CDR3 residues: CASSGLAGSGANVLTF. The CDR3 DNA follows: TGTGCCAGCTCCGGACTAGCGGGCTCTGGGGCCAACGTCCTGACTTTC.

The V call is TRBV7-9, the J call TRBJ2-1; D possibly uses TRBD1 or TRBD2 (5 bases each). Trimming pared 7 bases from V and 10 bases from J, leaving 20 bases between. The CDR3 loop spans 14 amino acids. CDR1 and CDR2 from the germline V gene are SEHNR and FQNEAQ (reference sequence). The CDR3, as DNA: TGTGCCAGCAACCCCGAGGGGCCCATCCGAGAGCAGTTCTTC. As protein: CASNPEGPIREQFF.

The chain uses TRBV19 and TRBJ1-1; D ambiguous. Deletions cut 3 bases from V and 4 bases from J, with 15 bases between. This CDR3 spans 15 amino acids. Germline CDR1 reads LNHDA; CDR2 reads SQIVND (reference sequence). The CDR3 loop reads CASSISGAAPTEAFF. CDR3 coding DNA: TGTGCCAGTAGTATCAGCGGCGCCGCCCCCACTGAAGCTTTCTTT.

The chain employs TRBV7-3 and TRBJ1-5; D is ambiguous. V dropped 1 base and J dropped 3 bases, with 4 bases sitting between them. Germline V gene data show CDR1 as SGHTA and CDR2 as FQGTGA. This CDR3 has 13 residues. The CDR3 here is CASSLNANQPQHF. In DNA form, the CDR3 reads TGTGCCAGCAGCTTAAACGCCAATCAGCCCCAGCATTTT. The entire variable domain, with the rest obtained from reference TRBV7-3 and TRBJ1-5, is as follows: GAGVSQTPSNKVTEKGKYVELRCDPISGHTALYWYRQSLGQGPEFLIYFQGTGAADDSGLPNDRFFAVRPEGSVSTLKIQRTERGDSAVYLCASSLNANQPQHFGDGTRLSIL.